This T cell receptor (beta chain) was captured in a study of shared clonotypes between healthy human individuals. Overall study: Plates per donor: three CD4 naive, three CD4 memory, two CD8 naive, one CD8 memory.

Genomic DNA of each subset was evenly split across several immunoSEQ plates. Libraries were prepared by immunoSEQ multiplex PCR; TCRdb keeps only in-frame clonotypes and omits some of them. Of about 820,000 clones listed, around 92% are singletons. Study-level findings and limits: Sampling involved blood alone; tissue repertoires likely differ.

Positive CCR7 selection of CD45RO-negative cells yielded the naive CD8 cells, and terminally differentiated effector memory CD45RA+ cells were excluded. The CDR3 is 13 amino acids. Remarks on this clone: No antigen is known for it.

Sequences were obtained from naive CD8+ T cells sorted from blood. This receptor was obtained from a young man in good health. V gene TRBV21-1 combines with J gene TRBJ2-5; the table's D call TRBD2 went unverified against the DNA. TRBV21-1 is a pseudogene locus. The CDR3 coding sequence is TGTGCCCGAGCGGGAGTACGACGTGAGACCCAGTACTTC. Amino acid sequence: CARAGVRRETQYF.